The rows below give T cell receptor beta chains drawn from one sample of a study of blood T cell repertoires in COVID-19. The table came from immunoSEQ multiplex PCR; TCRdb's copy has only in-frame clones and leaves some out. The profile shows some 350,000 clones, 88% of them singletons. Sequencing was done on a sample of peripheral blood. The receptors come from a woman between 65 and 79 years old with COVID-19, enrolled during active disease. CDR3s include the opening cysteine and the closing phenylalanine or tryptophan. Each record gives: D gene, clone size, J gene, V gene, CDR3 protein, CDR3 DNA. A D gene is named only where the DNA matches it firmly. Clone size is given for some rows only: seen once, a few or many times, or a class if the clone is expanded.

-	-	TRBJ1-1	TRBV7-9	CASSFAGSSTEAFF	TGTGCCAGCAGCTTCGCGGGGAGTAGCACTGAAGCTTTCTTT
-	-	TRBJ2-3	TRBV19	CASSIDRGAGTDTQYF	TGTGCCAGTAGTATAGATCGCGGGGCAGGGACAGATACGCAGTATTTT
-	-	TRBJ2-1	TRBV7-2	CASSLAMVEYNEQFF	TGTGCCAGCAGCTTAGCAATGGTAGAATACAATGAGCAGTTCTTC
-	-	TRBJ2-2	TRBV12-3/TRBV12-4	CASSFPRGELFF	TGTGCCAGCAGTTTCCCCCGCGGGGAGCTGTTTTTT
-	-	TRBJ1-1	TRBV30	CAWSVLGEAFF	TGTGCCTGGAGTGTACTCGGTGAAGCTTTCTTT
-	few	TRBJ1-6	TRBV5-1	CASSLEGGINSPLHF	TGCGCCAGCAGCTTGGAAGGGGGTATTAATTCACCCCTCCACTTT
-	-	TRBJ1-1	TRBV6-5	CASGGALTEAFF	TGTGCCAGCGGGGGCGCGTTGACTGAAGCTTTCTTT
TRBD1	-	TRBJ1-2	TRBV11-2	CASSRTGALNYGYTF	TGTGCCAGCAGCCGGACAGGGGCCCTTAACTATGGCTACACCTTC
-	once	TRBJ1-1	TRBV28	CASSKTPKNTEAFF	TGTGCCAGCAGCAAAACACCCAAGAACACTGAAGCTTTCTTT
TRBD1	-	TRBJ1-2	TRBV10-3	CAITGQGAYGYTF	TGTGCCATCACCGGACAGGGGGCCTATGGCTACACCTTC
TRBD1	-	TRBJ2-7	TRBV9	CASSVGQGIAYEQYF	TGTGCCAGCAGCGTAGGACAGGGGATCGCCTACGAGCAGTACTTC
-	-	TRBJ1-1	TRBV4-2	CASSQEGPGGTEAFF	TGTGCCAGCAGCCAAGAGGGTCCGGGAGGCACTGAAGCTTTCTTT
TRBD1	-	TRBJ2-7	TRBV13	CASSASTGGPLGEQYF	TGTGCCAGCAGCGCCTCGACAGGGGGCCCCTTGGGGGAGCAGTACTTC
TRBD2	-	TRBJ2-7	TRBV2	CASSAWTRAPYEQYF	TGTGCCAGCAGTGCTTGGACTAGGGCACCCTACGAGCAGTACTTC
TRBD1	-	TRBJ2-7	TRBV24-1	CATSDPGTGTGEQYF	TGTGCCACCAGTGATCCCGGGACAGGGACGGGCGAGCAGTACTTC
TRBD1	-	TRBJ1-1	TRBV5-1	CASSPWDSANTEAFF	TGCGCCAGCAGCCCATGGGACAGCGCTAACACTGAAGCTTTCTTT
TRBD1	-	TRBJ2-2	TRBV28	CASRSQGALITGELFF	TGTGCCAGCAGAAGCCAGGGGGCGCTTATAACCGGGGAGCTGTTTTTT
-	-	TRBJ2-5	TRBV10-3	CAIRASQETQYF	TGTGCCATCAGGGCCTCGCAAGAGACCCAGTACTTC